This passage covers 16 T cell receptor beta chains from one sample sequenced in a study of blood T cell repertoires in COVID-19. Only in-frame clones appear in the TCRdb table, and some are missing; sequencing was by immunoSEQ multiplex PCR. Of more than 45,000 clones in the sample, around 83% were seen once. Sequencing was performed on peripheral blood. The source of these receptors is a human donor in a cohort sampled during active COVID-19.

The chain recombines TRBV11-3 with TRBJ2-7, with 10 bases fitting TRBD1. Per the germline V gene, CDR1 is SGHNT and CDR2 is YENEEA. The CDR3 is 15 residues long. Trimming at V came to 1 base and at J to 7 bases, leaving 7 bases not matched to a gene. The CDR3 loop reads CASSLGGTGVEEQYF. The CDR3 nucleotides read TGTGCCAGCAGCTTAGGAGGGACAGGGGTTGAGGAGCAGTACTTC.

The chain couples TRBV5-3 to TRBJ1-2; D possibly corresponds to TRBD1 (5 bases). TRBV5-3 is assigned to the ORF class and has an uncertain function. This CDR3 spans 13 amino acids. Trimming removed 2 bases at V and 4 bases at J, with 9 bases between. Here the CDR3 reads CARSLLTAYGYTF. DNA for the CDR3: TGTGCCAGAAGCTTATTGACAGCCTATGGCTACACCTTC.

This chain connects TRBV14 to TRBJ1-1; no clear D. The V end lost 3 bases, the J end lost 1 base, and 12 bases lay between the germline ends. CDR1 SGHDN and CDR2 FVKESK come from the germline V gene. This CDR3 is built from 15 residues. The CDR3, as DNA: TGTGCCAGCAGCCAGCTAGGAGCGGCGAACACTGAAGCTTTCTTT. It codes for CASSQLGAANTEAFF.

This chain links TRBV6-5 with TRBJ1-5; maybe TRBD1 (5 bases). V gave up 7 bases and J gave up 5 bases, with 18 bases separating them. This CDR3 region has 15 residues. The germline V gene encodes CDR1 MNHEY and CDR2 SVGAGI. CDR3 in amino acids: CASKDIGGVYQPQHF. The CDR3 DNA reads TGTGCCAGCAAGGATATCGGGGGGGTATATCAGCCCCAGCATTTT.

The chain carries TRBV3-1 (or the pseudogene TRBV3-2) and TRBJ2-6; D gene unclear. V lost 3 bases to trimming and J lost 0 bases, with 3 bases between them. Germline V gene sequence: CDR1 LGHDT, CDR2 YNNKEL (reference sequence). This CDR3 is built from 14 residues. The CDR3 DNA sequence: TGTGCCAGCAGCCACGGCTCTGGGGCCAACGTCCTGACTTTC. Protein product: CASSHGSGANVLTF.

This clone showed up just once. V gene TRBV28 combines with J gene TRBJ2-1; 11 positions agree with TRBD2. The CDR3 is 16 residues long. Germline V gives CDR1 MDHEN, CDR2 SYDVKM. V shed 1 base and J 7 bases; nucleotides not matched to a gene: 6. The CDR3 spells CASSLFRPSGRNEQFF. CDR3 DNA: TGTGCCAGCAGTTTATTTCGGCCTAGCGGGAGGAATGAGCAGTTCTTC.

J is TRBJ1-2 and V is TRBV10-2; unclear D gene. This CDR3 comprises 13 residues. Germline CDR1 is WSHSY and CDR2 is SAAADI. The V end lost 8 bases, the J end lost 4 bases, and 14 bases lay between the germline ends. In nucleotides, the CDR3 is TGCGCCAGCGCTTTAACACCAGGCTATGGCTACACCTTC. It translates to CASALTPGYGYTF.

The V gene is TRBV29-1, the J gene TRBJ1-2; 7 nucleotides agree with TRBD1. The ends lost 0 bases at V and 5 bases at J; junction bases unmatched: 6. CDR1 and CDR2 (germline): SQVTM, ANQGSEA. There are 14 residues in the CDR3. CDR3 sequence: CSVEDLGQRYGYTF. The CDR3 bases are TGCAGCGTTGAAGATCTGGGACAGCGTTATGGCTACACCTTC.

This clone was counted a few times. The rearrangement links TRBV27 to TRBJ1-1; possible D gene TRBD1, 5 bases. Per germline, CDR1 MNHEY and CDR2 SMNVEV (reference sequence). CDR3 length: 13 residues. Trimming shortened V by 5 bases and J by 6 bases, and 13 bases separated the two germline ends. CDR3 region: CASSPREYAEAFF. For the CDR3, the DNA is TGTGCCAGCAGTCCCAGGGAATACGCTGAAGCTTTCTTT.

J is TRBJ2-2 and V is TRBV7-8; D not resolved. The germline V gene has CDR1 SGHVS and CDR2 FQNEAQ. CDR3 length equals 14 residues. Trimming cost V 7 bases and J 5 bases, with 14 bases left between them. The CDR3 nucleotides are TGTGCCAGCACGGAGAGGAGACCAACCGGGGAGCTGTTTTTT. Protein sequence: CASTERRPTGELFF.

This chain connects TRBV7-2 to TRBJ2-1; no clear D. This CDR3 contains 15 residues. Trimming took 3 bases from V and 8 from J, leaving 17 bases between them. Germline CDR1 SGHTA, CDR2 FQGNSA. CDR3 in amino acids: CASSLTLQAFDEQFF. CDR3 DNA: TGTGCCAGCAGCTTGACCCTTCAGGCATTCGATGAGCAGTTCTTC.

V usage is TRBV30 and J usage is TRBJ2-5, with 8 bases fitting TRBD1. The CDR3 spans 13 residues. The germline V gene has CDR1 GTSNPN and CDR2 SVGIG (reference sequence). V trimming: 3 bases; J trimming: 5 bases; junction bases outside the gene matches: 5. The CDR3 coding sequence is TGTGCCTGGAGGGCAGGGGGCAGGGAGACCCAGTACTTC. It specifies CAWRAGGRETQYF.

CDR3 nucleotide sequence: TGTGCCAGCAGTGAAGACCAGATGAAGACCCAGTACTTC. It yields the protein CASSEDQMKTQYF. V gene TRBV2 combines with J gene TRBJ2-5; D is ambiguous. V shed 1 base and J shed 6 bases, with 9 bases lying between them. CDR1 and CDR2 (germline): SNHLY, FYNNEI. The CDR3 runs to 13 residues.

By frequency in the sample, this clone is medium-sized. The CDR3 loop is CASSYSFLDTEAFF. Here the CDR3 DNA reads TGTGCCAGCAGTTACTCGTTTCTTGACACTGAAGCTTTCTTT. The J gene is TRBJ1-1, the V gene TRBV6-5, with no clear D. The V end was cut by 0 bases, the J end by 3 bases, with 8 bases between. This CDR3 comprises 14 residues. From germline, CDR1 is MNHEY and CDR2 SVGAGI.

The chain couples TRBV5-8 to TRBJ2-3; 7 nucleotides agree with TRBD1. Germline V lookup: CDR1 SGHTS, CDR2 YDEGEE. Trimming at V came to 7 bases and at J to 3 bases, leaving 11 bases not matched to a gene. The length of the CDR3 is 15 residues. The CDR3 nucleotides are TGTGCCAGCGGGCTCGAGGGGGCTGGGACAGATACGCAGTATTTT. Its protein is CASGLEGAGTDTQYF.

The V call is TRBV11-1, the J call TRBJ2-2; TRBD2 might be the D (6 bases). V lost 3 bases and J 8 bases, leaving 10 bases between the germline ends. The CDR3 extends over 13 amino acids. Germline V CDR1 and CDR2: SGHAT, FQDESV (reference sequence). The CDR3 reads CASSFDSGGELFF. CDR3 sequence (DNA): TGTGCCAGCAGCTTCGACAGCGGGGGGGAGCTGTTTTTT.